This T cell receptor beta chain was identified in a study of PD-L1 blockade in urothelial cancer (TCRdb year 2017). Concerning the study at large: Therapy was started in 2014 for all patients, and atezolizumab 1,200 mg was administered intravenously every 3 weeks. Pretreatment tumor samples, along with matched peripheral blood serially collected before and after atezolizumab treatment, were subjected to TCR sequencing. The study was an exploratory multi-omic analysis of somatic, immune and clinical correlates of response to PD-L1 blockade with atezolizumab in urothelial cancer. In the same patients who had TCR sequencing, pretreatment tumors also underwent whole exome sequencing and RNA sequencing. Durable clinical benefit was achieved by nine patients but not by the remaining 20. Pretreatment blood TCR-seq was available for twenty-nine patients, at least one posttreatment blood collection was obtained for about 24 patients, and tumor TCR-seq was available for about 24 patients. About 90% of the roughly 29 patients were males with bladder-origin urothelial cancer, and about 60% of the 29 reported a prior smoking history. Blood samples were analyzed at 3 weeks after treatment start (second dose) and at 6 weeks after treatment start. Patients had an ECOG performance status of 0 or 1 and had received between 0 and 3 prior chemotherapy regimens. Progression-free survival longer than 6 months counted as durable clinical benefit, and TCR features were additionally tested against both progression-free and overall survival. Blood samples gave median yields of approximately 130,000 T cells and around 88,000 unique TCRs, along with a median clonality of 0.080.

Interpreted using the paper, the time point label stands for: pretreatment peripheral blood. The cohort comprised around 31 patients with locally advanced or metastatic urothelial carcinoma treated at Memorial Sloan Kettering on a trial protocol. Peripheral blood mononuclear cells were collected pretreatment and during treatment, with between 1 and 8 total time points per patient. The Qiagen DNeasy Blood extraction kit was used to purify genomic DNA from total PBMCs and tumor samples. PBMCs were collected pretreatment and during treatment and were isolated and stored as previously described. The trim is 1 base for V and 5 bases for J, with a gap of 15 bases between the germline ends. Spanning cysteine to phenylalanine, the CDR3 consists of 15 amino acids. Only the CDR3 region is kept as DNA, spanning 45 bases read in frame from base 1. The germline V gene gives CDR1 as SGHVS and CDR2 as FNYEAQ. Synthetic TCR analog templates were spiked into each PCR so that absolute template abundance could be estimated from read counts. The immunoSEQ assay was used to amplify TCRbeta CDR3 regions from genomic DNA with bias-controlled V and J gene primers. Sequencing of rearranged TCRbeta segments was done at approximately 20X coverage. The authors' analysis ran thus. Sequencing errors were corrected by clustering and CDR3s were annotated against IMGT to assign V, D and J genes. Downstream analyses used only productive TCRbeta rearrangements, leaving out any out-of-frame or stop-codon sequences. Clonality was computed as one minus Shannon entropy normalized by the log of the number of unique productive sequences. Clones differing between time points or between blood and tumor were identified by Fisher's exact test with Benjamini-Hochberg correction at adjusted p below 0.01. The table comes from immuneACCESS by way of TCRdb, which keeps in-frame sequences with V and J called. Part of the clones is missing from these tables; in studies checked, under half for an unresolved V gene and the rest for unknown reasons. V, J and clone size were drawn from that table, and D and trimming were deduced from the DNA. The table for this sample lists around 45,000 clones; around 82% of them were counted only once. Of the sample, 15% to 20% falls within the top ten clones.

The research as a whole found: Because the sample size was small (n ≈ 27) and many of the analyses were exploratory, the results are meant to be hypothesis-generating. Improved progression-free and overall survival was associated with having pretreatment peripheral blood TCR clonality below the median. Greater expansion of tumor-associated TCR clones in peripheral blood 3 weeks after the start of treatment was observed in patients with durable benefit (n of about 20, p = 0.022).

Concerning this clone: The antigen it binds to is not known. Base qualities are not recorded, but no much larger clone differs from it by a single base.

The sequences come from PBMCs, collected around atezolizumab (anti-PD-L1) treatment. The TCR sequence derives from a man in his 60s with urothelial cancer. The chain uses TRBV7-6 and TRBJ2-7; the D gene is unclear. The nucleotide sequence is TGTGCCAGCAGCTTAGAGGCAGGATTATGGGACGAGCAGTACTTC. Its product reads: CASSLEAGLWDEQYF.